Listed here are 6 T cell receptor beta chains from one sample, sequenced in a study of OX40 agonist ivuxolimab in advanced cancers. The repertoire was sequenced with immunoSEQ multiplex PCR; TCRdb's copy has only in-frame clones and lacks some. The sample shows some 40,000 clones, around 92% of them seen only once. The material sequenced was CD4+ or CD8+ T cells sorted from blood, taken in a trial of the OX40 agonist ivuxolimab. Every receptor here comes from an adult with an advanced solid tumor such as melanoma, head and neck, liver or kidney cancer.

The chain employs TRBV5-1 and TRBJ2-3, with 10 bases that match TRBD1. Germline values: CDR1 SGHRS, CDR2 YFSETQ. The CDR3 is 15 residues long. The V segment lost 4 bases and the J segment 1 base; nucleotides outside the gene matches: 3. In DNA, the CDR3 is TGCGCCAGCAGCGGGACAGGGGAAGGCACAGATACGCAGTATTTT. Protein: CASSGTGEGTDTQYF.

The genes are TRBV2 and TRBJ1-2; D gene uncertain. This CDR3 spans 12 amino acids. V lost 8 bases and J lost 7, with 14 bases in between. Looked up from germline, CDR1 is SNHLY and CDR2 is FYNNEI. The CDR3 protein is CASLGRRSGYTF. The CDR3 region has the DNA TGTGCCAGCCTTGGCCGAAGGAGTGGCTACACCTTC.

The J gene is TRBJ2-5, the V gene TRBV15; D remains unclear. V was shortened by 1 base and J by 2 bases, with 5 bases between the two germline ends. Germline V gene sequence: CDR1 LNHNV, CDR2 YYDKDF (reference sequence). CDR3 length: 13 residues. The CDR3 sequence: CATSRARQETQYF. CDR3 DNA: TGTGCCACCAGCAGAGCCAGACAAGAGACCCAGTACTTC.

This clone was counted only a few times. The chain joins TRBV9 to TRBJ2-3; possibly TRBD2 for D (6 bases). Germline V gives CDR1 SGDLS, CDR2 YYNGEE. This CDR3 spans 17 amino acids. V lost 6 bases to trimming and J lost 0 bases, with 20 bases between them. The CDR3 sequence: CASTFTAGGRSTDTQYF. The CDR3 coding sequence is TGTGCCAGCACTTTTACCGCCGGGGGTCGAAGCACAGATACGCAGTATTTT. The whole variable domain, remainder taken from reference TRBV9 and TRBJ2-3, is DSGVTQTPKHLITATGQRVTLRCSPRSGDLSVYWYQQSLDQGLQFLIQYYNGEERAKGNILERFSAQQFPDLHSELNLSSLELGDSALYFCASTFTAGGRSTDTQYFGPGTRLTVL.

This clone showed up just once. The rearrangement uses TRBV30 and TRBJ2-7, with 8 positions matching TRBD2. The germline V gene encodes CDR1 GTSNPN and CDR2 SVGIG (reference sequence). Trimming at V came to 2 bases and at J to 0 bases, leaving 0 bases not matched to a gene. This CDR3 has 13 amino acids. The CDR3 region is CAWSSGSSYEQYF. Here the CDR3 DNA reads TGTGCCTGGAGTAGCGGGAGCTCCTACGAGCAGTACTTC.

This chain links TRBV5-5 with TRBJ1-6; TRBD1 might be the D (5 bases). Germline V gives CDR1 SGHKS, CDR2 YYEKEE (reference sequence). The CDR3 runs 15 residues. The V and J ends lost 0 bases and 7 bases respectively, with 11 bases between them. CDR3 sequence reads: CASSLEGYRNSPLHF. CDR3 sequence (DNA): TGTGCCAGCAGCTTGGAGGGGTATCGGAATTCACCCCTCCACTTT.